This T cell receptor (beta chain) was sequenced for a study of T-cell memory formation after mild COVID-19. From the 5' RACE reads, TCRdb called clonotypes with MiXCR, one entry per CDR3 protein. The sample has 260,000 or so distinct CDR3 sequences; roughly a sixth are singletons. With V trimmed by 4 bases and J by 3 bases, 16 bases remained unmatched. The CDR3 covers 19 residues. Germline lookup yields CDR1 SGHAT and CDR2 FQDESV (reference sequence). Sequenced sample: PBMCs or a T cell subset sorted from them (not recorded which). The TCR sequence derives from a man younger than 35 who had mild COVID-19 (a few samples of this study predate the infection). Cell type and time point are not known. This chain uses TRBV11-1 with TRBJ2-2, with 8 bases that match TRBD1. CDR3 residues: CASSSLFQMDRAYTGELFF. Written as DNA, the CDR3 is TGTGCCAGCAGCTCCCTCTTCCAAATGGACAGGGCCTACACCGGGGAGCTGTTTTTT.